This is a list of T cell receptor beta chains from one sample in a study of T cells after yellow fever vaccination. TCRdb passed the 5' RACE reads through MiXCR, listing each CDR3 protein once. The profile covers roughly 300,000 distinct CDR3 sequences, with 8.1% appearing a single time and under 20% taken by the ten largest. The sample consisted of PBMCs, taken around 45 days after the first yellow fever vaccination. The receptors were gathered from a man aged 18 to 29 who received the YFV17D yellow fever vaccine. CDR3s include the opening cysteine and the closing phenylalanine or tryptophan. D genes are given only for firm matches. Clone size is shown for a subset of rows, as once, few, many or a class of expanded clone.

j_call: TRBJ2-4; clone_size: .; v_call: TRBV7-9; d_call: .; cdr3_nt: TGTGCCAGCAGCCTCCGCGAAGCCAAAAACATTCAGTACTTC; cdr3_aa: CASSLREAKNIQYF
j_call: TRBJ1-6; clone_size: few; v_call: TRBV3-1; d_call: .; cdr3_nt: TGTGCCAGCAGCGCCGCTTACCACCCGGATTCACCCCTCCACTTT; cdr3_aa: CASSAAYHPDSPLHF
j_call: TRBJ1-4; clone_size: few; v_call: TRBV4-1; d_call: TRBD1; cdr3_nt: TGCGCCAGCAGCGATCGACAGGGGCTTCGGGAAAAACTGTTTTTT; cdr3_aa: CASSDRQGLREKLFF
j_call: TRBJ1-1; clone_size: .; v_call: TRBV12-3/TRBV12-4; d_call: TRBD1; cdr3_nt: TGTGCCAGCAGTGAAGGACAGGGATTGAACACTGAAGCTTTCTTT; cdr3_aa: CASSEGQGLNTEAFF
j_call: TRBJ2-7; clone_size: few; v_call: TRBV9; d_call: .; cdr3_nt: TGTGCCAGCAGCGTAGCCCCGGGGACCTACTACGAGCAGTACTTC; cdr3_aa: CASSVAPGTYYEQYF
j_call: TRBJ2-3; clone_size: .; v_call: TRBV5-1; d_call: TRBD1; cdr3_nt: TGCGCCAGCAGCGGGGACAGGGTTAGAACAGATACGCAGTATTTT; cdr3_aa: CASSGDRVRTDTQYF
j_call: TRBJ1-6; clone_size: few; v_call: TRBV5-4; d_call: .; cdr3_nt: TGTGCCAGCAAACTACGCGCCGGGACGGTAGTTTCACCCCTCCACTTT; cdr3_aa: CASKLRAGTVVSPLHF
j_call: TRBJ2-5; clone_size: .; v_call: TRBV7-2; d_call: TRBD1; cdr3_nt: TGTGCCAGCAGCTTAACTAGACAGGGCGGGGAGACCCAGTACTTC; cdr3_aa: CASSLTRQGGETQYF
j_call: TRBJ1-1; clone_size: .; v_call: TRBV12-3/TRBV12-4; d_call: .; cdr3_nt: TGTGCCAGCAGTTTAGGGACAGCTCTCATTGAAGCTTTCTTT; cdr3_aa: CASSLGTALIEAFF
j_call: TRBJ2-6; clone_size: few; v_call: TRBV5-1; d_call: .; cdr3_nt: TGCGCCAGCAGCTTGGCCTGGAGTTCAGGGGCCAACGTCCTGACTTTC; cdr3_aa: CASSLAWSSGANVLTF
j_call: TRBJ1-2; clone_size: few; v_call: TRBV29-1; d_call: .; cdr3_nt: TGCAGCGTTGAAACAGGCGGGGATGGCTACACCTTC; cdr3_aa: CSVETGGDGYTF
j_call: TRBJ2-5; clone_size: few; v_call: TRBV5-6; d_call: .; cdr3_nt: TGTGCCAGCAGCTATAGAGGTGTTGAGACCCAGTACTTC; cdr3_aa: CASSYRGVETQYF
j_call: TRBJ1-5; clone_size: .; v_call: TRBV9; d_call: .; cdr3_nt: TGTGCCAGCAGCTCGACAAGCCAGCCCCAGCATTTT; cdr3_aa: CASSSTSQPQHF
j_call: TRBJ2-5; clone_size: .; v_call: TRBV10-3; d_call: TRBD1; cdr3_nt: TGTGCCATCGTGGGACAGCTCCAAGAGACCCAGTACTTC; cdr3_aa: CAIVGQLQETQYF
j_call: TRBJ2-4; clone_size: .; v_call: TRBV6-1; d_call: .; cdr3_nt: TGTGCCAGCAGATCAAAGACGGTAGCCAAAAACATTCAGTACTTC; cdr3_aa: CASRSKTVAKNIQYF
j_call: TRBJ2-1; clone_size: few; v_call: TRBV5-8; d_call: .; cdr3_nt: TGTGCCAGCAGCCTATACCGTCGCGATGAGCAGTTCTTC; cdr3_aa: CASSLYRRDEQFF
j_call: TRBJ1-5; clone_size: few; v_call: TRBV20-1; d_call: .; cdr3_nt: TGCAGTGCTAGACGGACAGCCTCTATCTATAGCAATCAGCCCCAGCATTTT; cdr3_aa: CSARRTASIYSNQPQHF
j_call: TRBJ2-3; clone_size: few; v_call: TRBV18; d_call: .; cdr3_nt: TGTGCCAGCTCGCCACGCGAGGGGGGCCTTCCCCAAACTAGCACAGATACGCAGTATTTT; cdr3_aa: CASSPREGGLPQTSTDTQYF
j_call: TRBJ2-7; clone_size: .; v_call: TRBV20-1; d_call: TRBD2; cdr3_nt: TGCAGTGCTAGACCCTATTCCGGGACTAACTCCTACGAGCAGTACTTC; cdr3_aa: CSARPYSGTNSYEQYF
j_call: TRBJ2-3; clone_size: .; v_call: TRBV15; d_call: TRBD1; cdr3_nt: TGTGCCTCCTGCCGGGACAGGGTACCAGATACGCAGTATTTT; cdr3_aa: CASCRDRVPDTQYF
j_call: TRBJ1-4; clone_size: few; v_call: TRBV11-2; d_call: TRBD1; cdr3_nt: TGTGCCAGCTATCCAGGGACAGGGGGCGCGTCCCTCTCTGAAAAACTGTTTTTT; cdr3_aa: CASYPGTGGASLSEKLFF
j_call: TRBJ2-5; clone_size: few; v_call: TRBV10-3; d_call: TRBD2; cdr3_nt: TGTGCCATCAGTGAGTCGAATAGCGGGGGGCTGTACCAAGAGACCCAGTACTTC; cdr3_aa: CAISESNSGGLYQETQYF
j_call: TRBJ2-3; clone_size: few; v_call: TRBV20-1; d_call: .; cdr3_nt: TGCAGTGCTTGGGGACCCCACGCGGATACGCAGTATTTT; cdr3_aa: CSAWGPHADTQYF
j_call: TRBJ2-3; clone_size: .; v_call: TRBV10-3; d_call: TRBD2; cdr3_nt: TGTGCCATCGGACTAGCGGGGGGTAGTAAAGATACGCAGTATTTT; cdr3_aa: CAIGLAGGSKDTQYF
j_call: TRBJ1-4; clone_size: .; v_call: TRBV20-1; d_call: .; cdr3_nt: TGCAGTGCTAGAGAGACAGATGGTGAAAAACTGTTTTTT; cdr3_aa: CSARETDGEKLFF
j_call: TRBJ2-5; clone_size: few; v_call: TRBV30; d_call: .; cdr3_nt: TGTGCCTGGAGTGTACCTCGCGGGGAGACCCAGTACTTC; cdr3_aa: CAWSVPRGETQYF
j_call: TRBJ2-3; clone_size: few; v_call: TRBV11-1; d_call: .; cdr3_nt: TGTGCCAGCAGCTTGTCACAGTACACAGATACGCAGTATTTT; cdr3_aa: CASSLSQYTDTQYF
j_call: TRBJ2-5; clone_size: .; v_call: TRBV4-2; d_call: TRBD2; cdr3_nt: TGTGCCAGCAGCCGAGGTGGAGTAGCGGGGAAAGAGACCCAGTACTTC; cdr3_aa: CASSRGGVAGKETQYF
j_call: TRBJ2-7; clone_size: few; v_call: TRBV12-3/TRBV12-4; d_call: .; cdr3_nt: TGTGCCAGCAGTTTTGGGGCAGGGAATTCCCTCGAGCAGTACTTC; cdr3_aa: CASSFGAGNSLEQYF
j_call: TRBJ2-5; clone_size: few; v_call: TRBV14; d_call: .; cdr3_nt: TGTGCCAGCAGCCTCAACGTGGTAGGGACCCAGTACTTC; cdr3_aa: CASSLNVVGTQYF
j_call: TRBJ2-5; clone_size: few; v_call: TRBV6-5; d_call: .; cdr3_nt: TGTGCCAGCAGTTACTCCCCCCGGACAGCACAAGAGACCCAGTACTTC; cdr3_aa: CASSYSPRTAQETQYF
j_call: TRBJ2-1; clone_size: few; v_call: TRBV4-1; d_call: TRBD2; cdr3_nt: TGCGCCAGCAGCCAAGTAAGCGCGGGGGGCCTGGAAGGGGAGCAGTTCTTC; cdr3_aa: CASSQVSAGGLEGEQFF